The 22 T cell receptor beta chains listed next were all sequenced from one sample in a study of T cell responses to AZD1222 COVID-19 vaccine. Clones were read by immunoSEQ multiplex PCR, and TCRdb kept only the in-frame ones, dropping some. The sample has approximately 110,000 clones, 85% to 90% seen once. The material sequenced was peripheral blood, taken 28 days after the second AZD1222 dose. Every receptor here comes from an adult who received the AZD1222 COVID-19 vaccine.

The chain joins TRBV28 to TRBJ2-1; D is unresolved. The CDR3 extends over 12 amino acids. Germline lookup yields CDR1 MDHEN and CDR2 SYDVKM. Trimming left V 5 bases short and J 2 bases short, with 4 bases between. The CDR3 sequence: CASSSAYNEQFF. For the CDR3, the DNA is TGTGCCAGCAGTAGCGCCTACAATGAGCAGTTCTTC.

CDR3 region: CASTLWRTYEQYF. In nucleotides, the CDR3 is TGTGCCAGCACCCTTTGGCGGACCTACGAGCAGTACTTC. V and J are TRBV11-1 and TRBJ2-7; D call uncertain. The CDR3 has 13 residues. Germline-derived CDR1 and CDR2 are SGHAT and FQDESV (reference sequence). Trimming removed 7 bases at V and 2 bases at J, with 12 bases between.

This clone appeared a single time. This rearrangement joins TRBV7-2 to TRBJ2-2, with 7 nucleotides matching TRBD1. V dropped 3 bases and J dropped 4; count of bases not matched to a gene: 8. This CDR3 spans 16 amino acids. Per the germline V gene, CDR1 is SGHTA and CDR2 is FQGNSA. The CDR3 coding sequence is TGTGCCAGCAGCTTCTACCGGGCAGGGGGCACCGGGGAGCTGTTTTTT. Protein product: CASSFYRAGGTGELFF.

The chain uses TRBV19 and TRBJ1-2; 10 nucleotides align to TRBD1. Germline V gene data show CDR1 as LNHDA and CDR2 as SQIVND (reference sequence). This CDR3 region has 15 residues. V shed 5 bases, J shed 5 bases, and the junction held 8 bases outside the gene matches. CDR3 nucleotides: TGTGCCAGTAGTTCCTCAGGGACAGGGGAGTATGGCTACACCTTC. Translated, it gives CASSSSGTGEYGYTF.

J is TRBJ1-3 and V is TRBV6-2 or TRBV6-3; 7 nucleotides align to TRBD1. J gave up 3 bases and V 2 bases, and 1 base lay outside the gene matches. The V gene's germline CDR1 is MNHEY and CDR2 SVGEGT. The CDR3 spans 14 residues. Here the CDR3 DNA reads TGTGCCAGCAGTTACGGACAGGTTGGAAACACCATATATTTT. It translates to CASSYGQVGNTIYF.

CDR3 residues: CAIRRGGGYNEQFF. CDR3 bases: TGTGCCATAAGGAGAGGGGGGGGATACAATGAGCAGTTCTTC. The chain combines TRBV28 with TRBJ2-1, with D perhaps TRBD2 (7 bases). V dropped 10 bases and J dropped 4 bases, with 17 bases sitting between them. Germline V lookup: CDR1 MDHEN, CDR2 SYDVKM. This CDR3 region has 14 residues.

V usage is TRBV19 and J usage is TRBJ2-5, with D unresolved. V was shortened by 4 bases and J by 3 bases, with 6 bases between the two germline ends. From germline, CDR1 is LNHDA and CDR2 SQIVND (reference sequence). The CDR3 is 12 amino acids. The CDR3, as DNA: TGTGCCAGTAGTAGTCTAAAAGAGACCCAGTACTTC. Residues: CASSSLKETQYF.

CDR3 protein: CASSESQGLSSNEQFF. CDR3 nucleotides: TGCGCCAGCAGTGAGTCGCAGGGTTTATCTTCCAATGAGCAGTTCTTC. The J gene is TRBJ2-1, the V gene TRBV10-1; perhaps TRBD1 as D (5 bases). The V gene lost 0 bases and the J gene lost 6 bases, with 15 bases spanning the gap. The CDR3 consists of 16 residues. Per germline, CDR1 WNHNN and CDR2 SYGVQD (reference sequence).

The V call is TRBV7-2, the J call TRBJ2-1, with 9 bases identical to TRBD2. The CDR3 covers 14 residues. Germline CDR1 is SGHTA and CDR2 is FQGNSA. With V trimmed by 8 bases and J by 2 bases, 4 bases remained unmatched. The DNA for the CDR3 is TGTGCCAGCTTGGCGGGAGGGCCCTACAATGAGCAGTTCTTC. Amino acid sequence: CASLAGGPYNEQFF. Full variable domain (outside the CDR3, taken from reference TRBV7-2 and TRBJ2-1): GAGVSQSPSNKVTEKGKDVELRCDPISGHTALYWYRQSLGQGLEFLIYFQGNSAPDKSGLPSDRFSAERTGGSVSTLTIQRTQQEDSAVYLCASLAGGPYNEQFFGPGTRLTVL.

V gene TRBV20-1 combines with J gene TRBJ2-7; TRBD2 matches 7 bases. Unmatched junction bases numbered 0, after V lost 3 bases and J lost 4 bases. This CDR3 region has 11 residues. Germline V gene sequence: CDR1 DFQATT, CDR2 SNEGSKA (reference sequence). The chain's CDR3 is CSARGGYEQYF. The CDR3 DNA follows: TGCAGTGCTAGGGGGGGGTACGAGCAGTACTTC.

This chain uses TRBV5-6 with TRBJ2-5, with unresolved D. The germline gives CDR1 SGHDT, CDR2 YYEEEE. CDR3 length equals 11 residues. Trimming pared 0 bases from V and 13 bases from J, leaving 10 bases between. For the CDR3, the DNA is TGTGCCAGCAGCTTGGGGTCAGCCCTGTACTTC. This codes for CASSLGSALYF.

V gene TRBV27 combines with J gene TRBJ2-7; 8 bases map to TRBD1. There are 14 residues in the CDR3. The V segment lost 6 bases and the J segment 3 bases; nucleotides outside the gene matches: 7. Germline V gives CDR1 MNHEY, CDR2 SMNVEV (reference sequence). In DNA, the CDR3 is TGTGCCAGCAGACCTGGGACAGGCCGCTACGAGCAGTACTTC. Translated: CASRPGTGRYEQYF.

The J gene is TRBJ2-1, the V gene TRBV7-9, with D perhaps TRBD2 (6 bases). The CDR3 is 15 residues long. Germline CDR1 reads SEHNR; CDR2 reads FQNEAQ (reference sequence). The germline V and J ends were trimmed by 5 bases and 7 bases, with 18 bases remaining between them. The CDR3: CASSPRAGPSNEQFF. The CDR3 nucleotides are TGTGCCAGCAGCCCTAGGGCGGGACCGAGTAATGAGCAGTTCTTC.

V is TRBV10-3 and J is TRBJ2-1, with 8 bases identical to TRBD1. The V segment lost 4 bases and the J segment 7 bases; nucleotides outside the gene matches: 6. Germline CDR1 ENHRY, CDR2 SYGVKD. The CDR3 extends over 14 amino acids. The CDR3 reads CAISGAGGGNEQFF. The CDR3 DNA sequence: TGTGCCATCAGTGGGGCAGGGGGCGGAAATGAGCAGTTCTTC.

This rearrangement joins TRBV30 to TRBJ2-7, with D unresolved. CDR3 length: 13 residues. The V and J ends lost 3 bases and 0 bases respectively, with 9 bases between them. Germline V lookup: CDR1 GTSNPN, CDR2 SVGIG (reference sequence). Here the CDR3 reads CAWSALSSYEQYF. As DNA, the CDR3 is TGTGCCTGGAGCGCCCTGAGCTCCTACGAGCAGTACTTC.

This chain links TRBV19 with TRBJ2-7; D is possibly TRBD1 (6 bases). The CDR3 has 14 amino acids. With 7 bases removed from V and 0 bases from J, the gap between germline ends came to 13 bases. The germline V gene encodes CDR1 LNHDA and CDR2 SQIVND (reference sequence). The CDR3 here is CASKQGVNSYEQYF. CDR3 coding DNA: TGTGCCAGTAAACAGGGAGTCAACTCCTACGAGCAGTACTTC.

The CDR3, as DNA: TGTGCCAGCCCTCGTTCACTAGCGGGTTCGCCCAATGAGCAGTTCTTC. Translating it yields CASPRSLAGSPNEQFF. This chain links TRBV2 with TRBJ2-1; 9 bases are shared with TRBD2. Germline CDR1 is SNHLY and CDR2 is FYNNEI. V was pared by 8 bases and J by 6 bases, with 14 bases of the junction left unmatched. This CDR3 has 16 amino acids.

The genes are TRBV28 and TRBJ1-5, with 8 nucleotides matching TRBD1. This CDR3 comprises 16 residues. The germline V gene encodes CDR1 MDHEN and CDR2 SYDVKM. The junction had 15 bases not matched to a gene; V was cut back by 7 bases and J by 7 bases. CDR3 residues: CASTPKQGAPRQPQHF. The CDR3 nucleotides are TGTGCCAGCACACCTAAGCAGGGGGCCCCGCGGCAGCCCCAGCATTTT.

The chain employs TRBV19 and TRBJ1-2, with 7 positions matching TRBD1. The CDR3 has 17 residues. With 4 bases clipped from V and 2 bases from J, the junction kept 13 bases outside the gene matches. Per the germline V gene, CDR1 is LNHDA and CDR2 is SQIVND (reference sequence). CDR3 coding DNA: TGTGCCAGTAGTAGAGGCACGGGACAGACGTCCAACTATGGCTACACCTTC. It specifies CASSRGTGQTSNYGYTF. The full variable domain, with the rest looked up from reference TRBV19 and TRBJ1-2, is DGGITQSPKYLFRKEGQNVTLSCEQNLNHDAMYWYRQDPGQGLRLIYYSQIVNDFQKGDIAEGYSVSREKKESFPLTVTSAQKNPTAFYLCASSRGTGQTSNYGYTFGSGTRLTVV.

The V gene is TRBV2, the J gene TRBJ2-7; TRBD1 agrees at 8 bases. Germline values: CDR1 SNHLY, CDR2 FYNNEI. The CDR3 loop spans 14 amino acids. V lost 9 bases and J lost 2; bases outside the gene matches: 9. The CDR3 DNA reads TGTGCCAGTATGACAGGGGAAGTGACCTACGAGCAGTACTTC. This gives the protein CASMTGEVTYEQYF.

The chain employs TRBV3-1 (or the pseudogene TRBV3-2) and TRBJ2-3; 16 bases are shared with TRBD2. Per germline, CDR1 LGHDT and CDR2 YNNKEL (reference sequence). V shed 4 bases and J 4 bases; nucleotides not matched to a gene: 17. The CDR3 runs to 21 residues. As DNA, the CDR3 is TGTGCCAGCAGCCCCTCACCTTCGGGACTAGCGGGAGGGAATAGTGCAGATACGCAGTATTTT. This codes for CASSPSPSGLAGGNSADTQYF.

A single count supports this clone. The V gene is TRBV5-5, the J gene TRBJ2-1, with D unresolved. Deletions cut 4 bases from V and 6 bases from J, with 8 bases between. Germline V gene lookup returns CDR1 SGHKS and CDR2 YYEKEE (reference sequence). This CDR3 has 12 amino acids. CDR3 nucleotides: TGTGCCAGCAGCCGTACTTCCAATGAGCAGTTCTTC. As protein: CASSRTSNEQFF.